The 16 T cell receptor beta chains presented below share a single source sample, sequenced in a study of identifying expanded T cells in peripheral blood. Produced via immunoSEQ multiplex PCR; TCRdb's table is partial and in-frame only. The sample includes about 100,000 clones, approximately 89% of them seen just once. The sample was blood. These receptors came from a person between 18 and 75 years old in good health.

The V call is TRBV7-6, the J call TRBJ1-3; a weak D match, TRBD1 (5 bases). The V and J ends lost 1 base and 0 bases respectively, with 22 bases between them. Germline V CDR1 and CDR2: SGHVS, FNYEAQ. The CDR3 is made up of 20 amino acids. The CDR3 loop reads CASSLEARVGIWTSGNTIYF. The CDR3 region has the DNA TGTGCCAGCAGCTTAGAGGCCAGGGTGGGAATCTGGACCTCTGGAAACACCATATATTTT.

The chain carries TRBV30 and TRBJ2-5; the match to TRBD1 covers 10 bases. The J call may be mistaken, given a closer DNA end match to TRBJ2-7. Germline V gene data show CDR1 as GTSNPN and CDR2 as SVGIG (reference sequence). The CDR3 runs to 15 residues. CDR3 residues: CAWSGGGQGLDEQYF. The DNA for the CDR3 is TGTGCCTGGAGCGGGGGGGGACAGGGGCTCGACGAGCAGTACTTC.

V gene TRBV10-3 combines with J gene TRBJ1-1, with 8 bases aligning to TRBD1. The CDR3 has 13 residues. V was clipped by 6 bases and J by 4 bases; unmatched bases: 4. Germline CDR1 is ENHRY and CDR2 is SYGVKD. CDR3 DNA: TGTGCCATCAGGGCCGGACAGGGCACTGAAGCTTTCTTT. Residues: CAIRAGQGTEAFF.

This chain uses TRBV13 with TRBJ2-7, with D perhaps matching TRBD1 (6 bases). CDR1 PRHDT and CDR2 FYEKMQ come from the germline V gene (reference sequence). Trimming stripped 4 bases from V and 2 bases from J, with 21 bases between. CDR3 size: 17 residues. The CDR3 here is CASSSSETGTITYEQYF. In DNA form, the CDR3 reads TGTGCCAGCAGCTCATCCGAGACCGGGACAATTACCTACGAGCAGTACTTC. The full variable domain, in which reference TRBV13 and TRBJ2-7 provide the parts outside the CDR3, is AAGVIQSPRHLIKEKRETATLKCYPIPRHDTVYWYQQGPGQDPQFLISFYEKMQSDKGSIPDRFSAQQFSDYHSELNMSSLELGDSALYFCASSSSETGTITYEQYFGPGTRLTVT.

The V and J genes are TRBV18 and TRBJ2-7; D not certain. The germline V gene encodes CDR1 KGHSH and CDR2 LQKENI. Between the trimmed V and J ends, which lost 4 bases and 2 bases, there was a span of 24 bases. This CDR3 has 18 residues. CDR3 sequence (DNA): TGTGCCAGCTCACGTACCCTAGGTTGGGGTGGGAAAACCTACGAGCAGTACTTC. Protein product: CASSRTLGWGGKTYEQYF.

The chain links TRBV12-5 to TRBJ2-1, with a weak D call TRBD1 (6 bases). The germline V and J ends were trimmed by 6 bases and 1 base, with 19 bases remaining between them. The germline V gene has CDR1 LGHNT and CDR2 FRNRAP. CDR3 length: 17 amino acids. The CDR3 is CASGPPSGTSSYNEQFF. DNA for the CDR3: TGTGCTAGTGGGCCACCCTCCGGGACATCATCCTACAATGAGCAGTTCTTC.

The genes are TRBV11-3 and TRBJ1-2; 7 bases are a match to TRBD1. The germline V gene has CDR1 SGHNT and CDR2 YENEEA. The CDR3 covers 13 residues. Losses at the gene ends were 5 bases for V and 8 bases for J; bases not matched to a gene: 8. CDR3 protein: CASSQDRSRGYTF. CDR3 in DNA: TGTGCCAGCAGCCAGGACAGGAGTCGAGGCTACACCTTC.

In DNA form, the CDR3 reads TGTGCTAGTGGTTTGGGACCCGGGACTGCACCCGGGGAGCTGTTTTTT. It specifies CASGLGPGTAPGELFF. The chain employs TRBV12-5 and TRBJ2-2; D perhaps matches TRBD2 (6 bases). The CDR3 loop spans 16 amino acids. Per germline, CDR1 LGHNT and CDR2 FRNRAP. The V gene lost 1 base and the J gene lost 6 bases, with 15 bases spanning the gap.

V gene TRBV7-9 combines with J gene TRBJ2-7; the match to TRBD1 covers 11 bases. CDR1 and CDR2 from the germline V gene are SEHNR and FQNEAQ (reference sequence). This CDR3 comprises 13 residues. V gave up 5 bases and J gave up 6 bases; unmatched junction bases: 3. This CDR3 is CASSGQGAIEQYF. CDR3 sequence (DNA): TGTGCCAGCAGCGGACAGGGGGCGATCGAGCAGTACTTC. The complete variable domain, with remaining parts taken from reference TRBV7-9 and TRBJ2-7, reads DTGVSQNPRHKITKRGQNVTFRCDPISEHNRLYWYRQTLGQGPEFLTYFQNEAQLEKSRLLSDRFSAERPKGSFSTLEIQRTEQGDSAMYLCASSGQGAIEQYFGPGTRLTVT.

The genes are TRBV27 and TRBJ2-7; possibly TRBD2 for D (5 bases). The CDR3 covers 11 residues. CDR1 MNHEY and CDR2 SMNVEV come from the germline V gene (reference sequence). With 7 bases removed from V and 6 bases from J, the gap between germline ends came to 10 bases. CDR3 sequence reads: CASISRGEQYF. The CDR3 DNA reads TGTGCCAGCATCTCCCGGGGCGAGCAGTACTTC.

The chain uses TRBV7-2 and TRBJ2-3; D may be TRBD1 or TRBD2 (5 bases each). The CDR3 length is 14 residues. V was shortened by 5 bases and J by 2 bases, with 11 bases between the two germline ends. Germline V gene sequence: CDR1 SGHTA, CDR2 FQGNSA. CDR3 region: CASSPGPNTDTQYF. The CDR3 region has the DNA TGTGCCAGCAGCCCGGGACCAAACACAGATACGCAGTATTTT. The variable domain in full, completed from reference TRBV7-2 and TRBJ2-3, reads GAGVSQSPSNKVTEKGKDVELRCDPISGHTALYWYRQSLGQGLEFLIYFQGNSAPDKSGLPSDRFSAERTGGSVSTLTIQRTQQEDSAVYLCASSPGPNTDTQYFGPGTRLTVL.

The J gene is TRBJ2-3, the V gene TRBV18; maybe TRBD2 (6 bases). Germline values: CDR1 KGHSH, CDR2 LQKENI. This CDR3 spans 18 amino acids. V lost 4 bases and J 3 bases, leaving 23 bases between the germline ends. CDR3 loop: CASSLVGRGAGQTDTQYF. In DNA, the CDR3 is TGTGCCAGCTCACTCGTAGGTCGGGGCGCGGGGCAAACAGATACGCAGTATTTT.

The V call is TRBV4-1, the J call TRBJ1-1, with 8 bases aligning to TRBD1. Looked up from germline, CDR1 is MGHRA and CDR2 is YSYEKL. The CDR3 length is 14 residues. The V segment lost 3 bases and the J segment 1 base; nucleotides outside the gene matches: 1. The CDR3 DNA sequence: TGCGCCAGCAGCCAGGACAGGGAGAACACTGAAGCTTTCTTT. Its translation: CASSQDRENTEAFF.

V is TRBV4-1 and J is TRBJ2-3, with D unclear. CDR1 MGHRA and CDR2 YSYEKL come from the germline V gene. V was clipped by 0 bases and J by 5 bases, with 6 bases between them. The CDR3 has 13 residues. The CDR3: CASSQDLGDTQYF. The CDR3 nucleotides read TGCGCCAGCAGCCAAGATCTAGGAGATACGCAGTATTTT.

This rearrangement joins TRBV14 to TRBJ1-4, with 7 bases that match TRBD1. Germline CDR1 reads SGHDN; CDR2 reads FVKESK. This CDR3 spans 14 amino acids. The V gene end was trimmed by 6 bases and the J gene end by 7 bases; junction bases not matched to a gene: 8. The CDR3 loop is CASRKGAFTEKLFF. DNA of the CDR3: TGTGCCAGCAGAAAGGGGGCTTTTACTGAAAAACTGTTTTTT.

In DNA, the CDR3 is TGTGCCAGCAGTTATGGGGGGGTTGGTGAAAAACTGTTTTTT. It codes for CASSYGGVGEKLFF. V and J are TRBV6-6 and TRBJ1-4; a possible D gene is TRBD1 (5 bases). CDR3 length equals 14 residues. The V end lost 3 bases, the J end lost 7 bases, and 12 bases lay between the germline ends. Germline CDR1 and CDR2: MNHNY and SVGAGI (reference sequence).